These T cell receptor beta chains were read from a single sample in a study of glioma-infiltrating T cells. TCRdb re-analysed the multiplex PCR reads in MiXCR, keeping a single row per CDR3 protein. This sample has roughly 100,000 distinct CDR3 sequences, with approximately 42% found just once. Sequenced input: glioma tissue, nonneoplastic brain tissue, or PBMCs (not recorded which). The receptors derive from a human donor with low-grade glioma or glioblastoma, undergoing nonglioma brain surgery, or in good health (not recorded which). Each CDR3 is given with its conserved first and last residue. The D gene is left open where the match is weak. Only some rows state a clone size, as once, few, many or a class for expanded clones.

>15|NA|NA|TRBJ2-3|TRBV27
TGTGCCAGCAGCGCGTTTGTGGGAACGCCACATACGCAGTATTTT
CASSAFVGTPHTQYF
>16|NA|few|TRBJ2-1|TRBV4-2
TGTGCCAGCAGCTCCAAGGGGGGGGAGTCCTACAATGAGCAGTTCTTC
CASSSKGGESYNEQFF
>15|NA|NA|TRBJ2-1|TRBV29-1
TGCAGCGTTGAAAGGGCCACTAGGAGGGTCTATGAGCAGTTCTTC
CSVERATRRVYEQFF
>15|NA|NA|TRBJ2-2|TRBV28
TGTGCCAGCAGTTTAACGGCAGGGGGGGAAGGGGAGCTGTTTTTT
CASSLTAGGEGELFF
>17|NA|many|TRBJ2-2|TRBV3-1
TGTGCCAGCAGCCAACAACGTCTAGCCCGGTTCCCCGGGGAGCTGTTTTTT
CASSQQRLARFPGELFF
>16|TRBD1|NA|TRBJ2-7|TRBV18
TGTGCCAGCTCACCTTCTCTCAAGGGGGCTAGTTACGAGCAGTACTTC
CASSPSLKGASYEQYF
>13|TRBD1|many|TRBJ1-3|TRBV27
TGTGCCAGCTCGACAGGGCCTGGAAACACCATATATTTT
CASSTGPGNTIYF
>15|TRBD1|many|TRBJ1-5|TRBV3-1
TGTGCCAGCAGCCAAGGAGGACAGGGCACCCAGCCCCAGCATTTT
CASSQGGQGTQPQHF
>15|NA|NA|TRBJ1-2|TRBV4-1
TGCGCCAGCAGCCAAGAGTCCTTCCTTAACTATGGCTACACCTTC
CASSQESFLNYGYTF
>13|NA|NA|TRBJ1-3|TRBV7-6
TGTGACAGCAGCCTGACCTCTGGAAGCACCATATATTTT
CDSSLTSGSTIYF
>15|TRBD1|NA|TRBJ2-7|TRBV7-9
TGTGCCAGCAGACGATCACAGGGGGTGGGAGATACGCAGTATTTC
CASRRSQGVGDTQYF
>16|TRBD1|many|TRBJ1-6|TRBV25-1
TGTGCCAGCAGTGAGACATGGACAGGAACCAATTCACCCCTCCACTTT
CASSETWTGTNSPLHF
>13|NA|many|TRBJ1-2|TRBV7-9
TGTGCCAGCAGCTCCTACATGGGAGCTGGCTACACCTTC
CASSSYMGAGYTF
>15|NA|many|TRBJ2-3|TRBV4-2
TGTGCCAGCAGCCACACCCAGGGGAGCGCAGATACGCAGTATTTT
CASSHTQGSADTQYF
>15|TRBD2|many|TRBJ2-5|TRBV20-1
TGCAGTGCAGATGATAGCGGGAGGGCCGGAGAGACCCAGTACTTC
CSADDSGRAGETQYF